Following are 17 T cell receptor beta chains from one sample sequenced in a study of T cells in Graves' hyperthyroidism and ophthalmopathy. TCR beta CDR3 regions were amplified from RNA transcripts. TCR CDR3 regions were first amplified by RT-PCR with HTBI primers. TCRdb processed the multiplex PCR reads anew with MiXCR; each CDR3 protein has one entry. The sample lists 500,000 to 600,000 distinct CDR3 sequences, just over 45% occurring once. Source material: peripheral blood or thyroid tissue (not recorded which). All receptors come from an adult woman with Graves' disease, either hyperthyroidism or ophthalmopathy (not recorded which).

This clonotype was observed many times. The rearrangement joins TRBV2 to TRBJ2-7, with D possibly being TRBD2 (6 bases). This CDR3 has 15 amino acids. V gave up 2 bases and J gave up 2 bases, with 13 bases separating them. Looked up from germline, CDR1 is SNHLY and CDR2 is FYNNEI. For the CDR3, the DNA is TGTGCCAGCAGTGAAATCCGGTCGGGGGCCTACGAGCAGTACTTC. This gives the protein CASSEIRSGAYEQYF.

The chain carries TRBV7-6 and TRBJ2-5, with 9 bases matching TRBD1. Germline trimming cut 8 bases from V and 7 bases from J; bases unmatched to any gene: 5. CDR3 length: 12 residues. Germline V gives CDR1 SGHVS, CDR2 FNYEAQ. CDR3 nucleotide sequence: TGTGCCAGCGGACAGGGGTTGGGGACCCAGTACTTC. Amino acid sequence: CASGQGLGTQYF. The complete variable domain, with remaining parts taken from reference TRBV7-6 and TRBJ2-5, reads GAGVSQSPRYKVTKRGQDVALRCDPISGHVSLYWYRQALGQGPEFLTYFNYEAQQDKSGLPNDRFSAERPEGSISTLTIQRTEQRDSAMYRCASGQGLGTQYFGPGTRLLVL.

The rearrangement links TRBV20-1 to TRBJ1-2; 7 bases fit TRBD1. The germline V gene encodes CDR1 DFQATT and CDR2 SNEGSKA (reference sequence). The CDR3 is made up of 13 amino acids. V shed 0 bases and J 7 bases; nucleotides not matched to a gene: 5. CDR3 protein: CSARDGGGSGYTF. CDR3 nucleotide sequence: TGCAGTGCTAGAGATGGAGGGGGCTCTGGCTACACCTTC.

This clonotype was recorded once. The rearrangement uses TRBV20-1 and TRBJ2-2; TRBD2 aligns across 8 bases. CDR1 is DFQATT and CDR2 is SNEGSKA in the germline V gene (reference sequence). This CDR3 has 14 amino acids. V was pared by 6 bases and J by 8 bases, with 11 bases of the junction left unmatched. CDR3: CSAGAGEQAGELFF. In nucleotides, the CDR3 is TGCAGTGCCGGAGCGGGAGAGCAAGCAGGGGAGCTGTTTTTT.

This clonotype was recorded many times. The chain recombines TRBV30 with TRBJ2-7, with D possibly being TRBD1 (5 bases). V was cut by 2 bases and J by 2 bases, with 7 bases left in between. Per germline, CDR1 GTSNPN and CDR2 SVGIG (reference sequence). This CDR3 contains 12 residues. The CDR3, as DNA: TGTGCCTGGAGTACAGGTACCTACGAGCAGTACTTC. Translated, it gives CAWSTGTYEQYF.

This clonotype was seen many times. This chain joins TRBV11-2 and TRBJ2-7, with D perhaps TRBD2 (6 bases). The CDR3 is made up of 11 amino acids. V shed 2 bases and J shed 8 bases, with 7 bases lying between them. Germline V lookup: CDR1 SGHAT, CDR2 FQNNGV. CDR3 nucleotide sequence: TGTGCCAGCAGCTTACGGGGGAAGCAGTACTTC. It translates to CASSLRGKQYF.

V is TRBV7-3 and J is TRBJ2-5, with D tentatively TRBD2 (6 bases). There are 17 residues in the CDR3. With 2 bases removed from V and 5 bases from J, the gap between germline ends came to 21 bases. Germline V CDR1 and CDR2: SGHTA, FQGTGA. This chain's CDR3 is CASSLRRGGELSETQYF. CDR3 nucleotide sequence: TGTGCCAGCAGCTTACGGAGGGGCGGGGAGCTTTCCGAGACCCAGTACTTC.

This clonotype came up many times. CDR3 loop: CASSRGTSGRQYF. The DNA for the CDR3 is TGTGCCAGCAGCCGTGGGACTAGCGGCCGGCAGTACTTC. The chain employs TRBV7-2 and TRBJ2-7; 11 bases fit TRBD2. Per germline, CDR1 SGHTA and CDR2 FQGNSA. This CDR3 has 13 residues. With V trimmed by 5 bases and J by 9 bases, 6 bases remained unmatched.

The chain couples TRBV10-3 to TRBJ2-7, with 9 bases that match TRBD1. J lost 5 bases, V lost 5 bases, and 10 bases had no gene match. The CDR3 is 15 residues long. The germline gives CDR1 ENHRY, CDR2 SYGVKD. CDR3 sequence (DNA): TGTGCCATCAGTTACCGGGACAGGGTTTTCGACGAGCAGTACTTC. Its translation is CAISYRDRVFDEQYF.

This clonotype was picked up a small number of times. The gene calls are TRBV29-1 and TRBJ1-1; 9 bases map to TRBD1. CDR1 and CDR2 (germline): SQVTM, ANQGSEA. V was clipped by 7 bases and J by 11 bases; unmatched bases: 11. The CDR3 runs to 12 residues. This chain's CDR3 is CSAPGTGQDAFF. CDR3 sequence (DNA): TGCAGCGCACCTGGGACAGGGCAAGACGCTTTCTTT.

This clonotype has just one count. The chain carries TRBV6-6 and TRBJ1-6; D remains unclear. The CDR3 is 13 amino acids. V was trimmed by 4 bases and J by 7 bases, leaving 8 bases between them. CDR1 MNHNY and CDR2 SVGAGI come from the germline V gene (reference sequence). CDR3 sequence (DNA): TGTGCCAGCAGTTTTCCGGGGAATTCACCCCTCCACTTT. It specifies CASSFPGNSPLHF.

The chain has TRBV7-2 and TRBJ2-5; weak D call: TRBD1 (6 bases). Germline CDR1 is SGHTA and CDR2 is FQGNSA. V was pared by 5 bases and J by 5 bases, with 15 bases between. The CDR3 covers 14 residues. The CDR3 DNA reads TGTGCCAGCAGCCTACAGGGTCTTGCGGAGACCCAGTACTTC. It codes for CASSLQGLAETQYF.

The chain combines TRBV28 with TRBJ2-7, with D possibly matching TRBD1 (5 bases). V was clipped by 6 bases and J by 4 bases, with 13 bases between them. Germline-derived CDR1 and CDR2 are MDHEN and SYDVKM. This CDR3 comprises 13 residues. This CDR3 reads CASRVQRGYEQYF. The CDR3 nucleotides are TGTGCCAGCAGAGTCCAAAGGGGTTACGAGCAGTACTTC.

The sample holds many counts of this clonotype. DNA of the CDR3: TGTGCCAGCAGTACCGGACAGGTCCAAGAGACCCAGTACTTC. Its protein is CASSTGQVQETQYF. This rearrangement joins TRBV6-5 to TRBJ2-5, with 7 bases aligning to TRBD1. Trimming removed 5 bases from V and 1 base from J; junction bases left unmatched: 4. The length of the CDR3 is 14 residues. Germline V gene sequence: CDR1 MNHEY, CDR2 SVGAGI.

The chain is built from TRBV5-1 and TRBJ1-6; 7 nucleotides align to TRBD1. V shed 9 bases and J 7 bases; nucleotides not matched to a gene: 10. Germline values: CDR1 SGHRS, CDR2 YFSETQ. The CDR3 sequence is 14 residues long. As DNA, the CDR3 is TGCGCCACCTCTGAGACAGGGCTCAATTCACCCCTCCACTTT. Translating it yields CATSETGLNSPLHF.

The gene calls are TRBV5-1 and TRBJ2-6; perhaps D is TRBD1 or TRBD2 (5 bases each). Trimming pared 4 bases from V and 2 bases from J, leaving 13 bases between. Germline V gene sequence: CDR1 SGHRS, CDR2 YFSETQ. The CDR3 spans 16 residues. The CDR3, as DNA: TGCGCCAGCAGCCCCGGGGCAGACACTGGGGCCAACGTCCTGACTTTC. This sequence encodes CASSPGADTGANVLTF.

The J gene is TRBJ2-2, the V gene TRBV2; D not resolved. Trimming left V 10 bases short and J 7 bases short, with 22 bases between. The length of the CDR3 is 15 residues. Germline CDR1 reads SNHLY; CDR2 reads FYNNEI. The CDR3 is CATQTLSRAVGELFF. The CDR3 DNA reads TGTGCCACCCAGACTCTTTCCCGTGCAGTCGGGGAGCTGTTTTTT.